One and the same sample provided the 17 T cell receptor beta chains below, sequenced in a study of T cell repertoires in cytomegalovirus infection. Their cognate antigens are unknown. Each CDR3 protein is one row after TCRdb ran MiXCR on the reads. This table has about 920,000 distinct CDR3 sequences, roughly 30% appearing once. This specimen consisted of cultured CD8+ T cells from PBMCs, obtained from culture after CMV antigen stimulation. These receptors were collected from a human donor in good health (CMV status not recorded). Some clones in this sample may be carry-over from other donors' samples.

J is TRBJ2-1 and V is TRBV9; the D is unclear. The germline gives CDR1 SGDLS, CDR2 YYNGEE. This CDR3 has 16 residues. The V end lost 0 bases, the J end lost 5 bases, and 15 bases lay between the germline ends. The CDR3 bases are TGTGCCAGCAGCGTAGACGGGTGGGCCTTGGACAATGAGCAGTTCTTC. Protein sequence: CASSVDGWALDNEQFF.

This clonotype occurred a few times. The CDR3 loop reads CSALSVGAGVSYEQYF. The CDR3 nucleotides are TGCAGTGCGCTTTCCGTCGGGGCAGGCGTCTCCTACGAGCAGTACTTC. V is TRBV20-1 and J is TRBJ2-7; D might be TRBD1 or TRBD2, each matching 5 bases. The CDR3 sequence is 16 residues long. With 6 bases removed from V and 0 bases from J, the gap between germline ends came to 21 bases. Germline CDR1 DFQATT, CDR2 SNEGSKA (reference sequence).

The rearrangement links TRBV7-8 to TRBJ1-1, with TRBD1 as a possible D gene (6 bases). V lost 2 bases and J 6 bases, leaving 13 bases between the germline ends. CDR3 length equals 14 residues. The germline gives CDR1 SGHVS, CDR2 FQNEAQ. CDR3 sequence: CASSLPRGQAEAFF. The CDR3 nucleotides read TGTGCCAGCAGCTTACCCCGGGGGCAGGCTGAAGCTTTCTTT. Combining the CDR3 with reference TRBV7-8 and TRBJ1-1 gives the whole variable domain GAGVSQSPRYKVAKRGQDVALRCDPISGHVSLFWYQQALGQGPEFLTYFQNEAQLDKSGLPSDRFFAERPEGSVSTLKIQRTQQEDSAVYLCASSLPRGQAEAFFGQGTRLTVV.

This clonotype occurred many times. The chain joins TRBV5-5 to TRBJ2-7; the match to TRBD1 covers 11 bases. Trimming cost V 5 bases and J 4 bases; bases outside gene matches: 14. This CDR3 is built from 17 residues. Germline CDR1 SGHKS, CDR2 YYEKEE (reference sequence). The CDR3 DNA reads as TGTGCCAGCAGTTCCGGGACAGGGGGGAACCCTTTTTACGAGCAGTACGTC. Encoded protein: CASSSGTGGNPFYEQYV.

About this clonotype itself: Given a much more abundant clone one base away, this may be a read error. The gene calls are TRBV7-2 and TRBJ2-5, with 7 bases aligning to TRBD2. The CDR3 consists of 15 residues. Germline V gene lookup returns CDR1 SGHTA and CDR2 FQGNSA. CDR3 region: CVSNIERGGEETQYF. DNA of the CDR3: TGTGTCAGCAACATCGAGCGGGGTGGGGAAGAGACCCAGTACTTC.

To note about this clonotype: Relative to the germline gene, one junction end is altered; a read error may explain this. CDR3 sequence reads: CASSSSRLAGGNTGELFF. In nucleotides, the CDR3 is TGTGCTAGCAGCTCCTCTCGACTAGCGGGGGGGAACACCGGGGAGCTGTTTTTT. The chain links TRBV7-6 to TRBJ2-2, with TRBD2 matching 13 bases. CDR1 and CDR2 (germline): SGHVS, FNYEAQ. This CDR3 contains 18 residues.

This chain uses TRBV9 with TRBJ2-3; no clear D. Trimming cost V 4 bases and J 4 bases, with 13 bases left between them. The CDR3 has 14 residues. Germline V CDR1 and CDR2: SGDLS, YYNGEE. CDR3 coding DNA: TGTGCCAGCAGCAGAGAACGCATGGCAGATACGCAGTATTTT. It encodes CASSRERMADTQYF.

This chain joins TRBV20-1 and TRBJ2-5, with D unresolved. Trimming took off 3 bases at V and 13 bases at J, with 9 bases between the two ends. The CDR3 consists of 9 residues. CDR1 is DFQATT and CDR2 is SNEGSKA in the germline V gene (reference sequence). This chain's CDR3 is CSASPNLYF. CDR3 sequence (DNA): TGCAGTGCTAGCCCTAACCTGTACTTC.

In this sample, this clonotype turned up a few times. The V gene is TRBV27, the J gene TRBJ1-6; D call uncertain. Germline V gene data show CDR1 as MNHEY and CDR2 as SMNVEV (reference sequence). This CDR3 region has 13 residues. Trimming shortened V by 8 bases and J by 5 bases, and 10 bases separated the two germline ends. The CDR3 loop reads CASHYGDNSPLHF. The DNA for the CDR3 is TGTGCCAGCCACTACGGGGATAATTCACCCCTCCACTTT.

This chain uses TRBV6-6 with TRBJ2-3, with D unresolved. CDR3 length: 15 residues. The V gene lost 7 bases and the J gene lost 3 bases, with 17 bases spanning the gap. Germline-derived CDR1 and CDR2 are MNHNY and SVGAGI (reference sequence). CDR3 bases: TGTGCCAGCACCGAGTTTTTATCCCCTACAGATACGCAGTATTTT. Amino acids: CASTEFLSPTDTQYF.

V and J are TRBV6-5 and TRBJ1-1; TRBD1 is a possible D gene (5 bases). Trimming cost V 0 bases and J 6 bases, with 8 bases left between them. CDR3 length equals 13 residues. From germline, CDR1 is MNHEY and CDR2 SVGAGI. The CDR3 DNA follows: TGTGCCAGCAGTTACTCCGGGGCGGCTGAAGCTTTCTTT. This gives the protein CASSYSGAAEAFF.

On this clonotype: Relative to the germline gene, one junction end is altered; a read error may explain this. The chain combines TRBV7-6 with TRBJ2-3, with a possible D match to TRBD1 (6 bases). This CDR3 contains 15 residues. Germline V lookup: CDR1 SGHVS, CDR2 FNYEAQ. This CDR3 reads CASSFGRGRTNTQYF. The CDR3 DNA sequence: TGTGCTAGCAGCTTTGGCAGGGGTAGAACAAATACGCAGTATTTT. The whole variable domain, remainder taken from reference TRBV7-6 and TRBJ2-3, is GAGVSQSPRYKVTKRGQDVALRCDPISGHVSLYWYRQALGQGPEFLTYFNYEAQQDKSGLPNDRFSAERPEGSISTLTIQRTEQRDSAMYRCASSFGRGRTNTQYFGPGTRLTVL.

This clonotype was observed a few times. V usage is TRBV19 and J usage is TRBJ2-7; TRBD1 agrees at 7 bases. The CDR3 consists of 13 residues. Germline loops: CDR1 LNHDA, CDR2 SQIVND (reference sequence). V trimming: 3 bases; J trimming: 3 bases; junction bases outside the gene matches: 2. The CDR3 is CASSIAGGYEQYF. CDR3 nucleotide sequence: TGTGCCAGTAGTATCGCAGGGGGCTACGAGCAGTACTTC.

Regarding this clonotype: This may be a read error: a much more frequent sequence differs by one nucleotide. V is TRBV7-8 and J is TRBJ2-5; tentatively, D is TRBD2 (5 bases). Germline V gene data show CDR1 as SGHVS and CDR2 as FQNEAQ. This CDR3 spans 15 amino acids. Trimming left V 2 bases short and J 5 bases short, with 15 bases between. The CDR3 reads CASSLNCGFGETQYF. CDR3 DNA: TGTGCCAGCAGCTTAAATTGCGGGTTCGGTGAGACCCAGTACTTC.

The chain links TRBV9 to TRBJ1-6; 8 nucleotides align to TRBD1. Losses at the gene ends were 3 bases for V and 7 bases for J; bases not matched to a gene: 3. Germline lookup yields CDR1 SGDLS and CDR2 YYNGEE. The length of the CDR3 is 14 residues. The CDR3, as DNA: TGTGCCAGCAGCGAACAGGGGGGAAATTCACCCCTCCACTTT. It yields the protein CASSEQGGNSPLHF.

The CDR3 is CASSLDSNYEQYV. In DNA, the CDR3 is TGTGCCAGCAGCTTAGACAGCAATTACGAGCAGTACGTC. The chain combines TRBV7-9 with TRBJ2-7; D is unclear. Germline V gene lookup returns CDR1 SEHNR and CDR2 FQNEAQ (reference sequence). The CDR3 has 13 amino acids. V gave up 1 base and J gave up 4 bases, with 8 bases separating them.

The V and J genes are TRBV2 and TRBJ2-7; 10 bases align to TRBD1. Unmatched junction bases numbered 13, after V lost 7 bases and J lost 4 bases. The CDR3 spans 16 residues. Germline CDR1 reads SNHLY; CDR2 reads FYNNEI. The CDR3 spells CASIRTPGQGLYEQYF. The CDR3 DNA reads as TGTGCCAGCATTCGAACCCCGGGACAGGGGTTGTACGAGCAGTACTTC.